A selection of T cell receptor beta chains follows, all from one sample in a study of OX40 agonist ivuxolimab in advanced cancers. TCRdb's table, derived via immunoSEQ multiplex PCR, lists solely in-frame clones and lacks some. Of 75,000 to 80,000 clones in the sample, 94% are singletons; the top ten hold roughly 22%. The sequenced sample was CD4+ or CD8+ T cells sorted from blood, obtained in a trial of the OX40 agonist ivuxolimab. The receptors shown here come from an adult with an advanced solid tumor such as melanoma, head and neck, liver or kidney cancer. The CDR3 runs from the conserved cysteine through the conserved F or W. A D gene is named only where the DNA matches it firmly. A row's size may be missing; if present it is once, few, many or a size class.

size	D	V	J	CDR3	DNA
once	.	TRBV19	TRBJ2-7	CASSYGHLSYEQYF	TGTGCCAGTTCCTACGGACACCTTTCCTACGAGCAGTACTTC
.	TRBD2	TRBV7-8	TRBJ2-3	CASSLLAGGGTDTQYF	TGTGCCAGCAGTCTCCTAGCGGGGGGGGGCACAGATACGCAGTATTTT
.	TRBD1	TRBV6-5	TRBJ2-1	CASSYSGQYYEQFF	TGTGCCAGCAGTTACTCGGGACAGTATTATGAGCAGTTCTTC
.	.	TRBV19	TRBJ1-1	CASSNSMNTEAFF	TGTGCCAGTAGTAACAGCATGAACACTGAAGCTTTCTTT
.	.	TRBV6-1	TRBJ2-1	CASSEETGTDEQFF	TGTGCCAGCAGTGAGGAAACAGGGACCGATGAGCAGTTCTTC
.	.	TRBV5-4	TRBJ2-1	CASSAPEYNEQFF	TGTGCCAGCAGCGCCCCGGAATACAATGAGCAGTTCTTC
.	.	TRBV27	TRBJ1-5	CASSLGGLHQPQHF	TGTGCCAGCAGTTTAGGGGGTTTGCATCAGCCCCAGCATTTT
.	.	TRBV9	TRBJ1-1	CASSAPFTNLAGDTEAFF	TGTGCCAGCAGCGCACCATTTACGAACCTCGCCGGGGACACTGAAGCTTTCTTT
.	TRBD2	TRBV7-2	TRBJ2-7	CASSPQLADEQYF	TGTGCCAGCAGCCCCCAACTAGCGGACGAGCAGTACTTC
.	.	TRBV27	TRBJ2-5	CASSLSYARAIETQYF	TGTGCCAGCAGTTTATCCTACGCCCGGGCGATTGAGACCCAGTACTTC
.	.	TRBV27	TRBJ2-1	CASSSHLDNEQFF	TGTGCCAGCAGTTCCCACTTGGACAATGAGCAGTTCTTC
.	TRBD2	TRBV5-1	TRBJ2-7	CASSLGAGSGYEQYF	TGCGCCAGCAGCTTGGGAGCGGGAAGTGGGTACGAGCAGTACTTC
.	.	TRBV7-6	TRBJ2-3	CASSLGGGDADTQYF	TGTGCCAGCAGCTTAGGAGGGGGGGACGCAGATACGCAGTATTTT
.	.	TRBV27	TRBJ2-1	CASSLYARSGNEQFF	TGTGCCAGCAGTTTATATGCCAGGAGCGGCAATGAGCAGTTCTTC
once	.	TRBV4-1	TRBJ2-1	CASSQVRPLHEQFF	TGCGCCAGCAGCCAAGTAAGGCCCCTACATGAGCAGTTCTTC
once	TRBD2	TRBV11-2	TRBJ2-3	CASSFSGSEADTQYF	TGTGCCAGCAGCTTTAGCGGGAGTGAGGCAGATACGCAGTATTTT
.	.	TRBV7-9	TRBJ2-2	CASSLGGNTGELFF	TGTGCCAGCAGCTTGGGAGGGAACACCGGGGAGCTGTTTTTT
.	.	TRBV10-2	TRBJ2-3	CASRDFGGWDTDTQYF	TGCGCCAGCAGGGATTTCGGCGGGTGGGACACAGATACGCAGTATTTT
.	TRBD1	TRBV19	TRBJ1-1	CASSIDPSGGSRPEAFF	TGTGCCAGTAGTATAGATCCTTCAGGGGGCAGCCGACCCGAAGCTTTCTTT
.	.	TRBV21-1	TRBJ2-1	CASSPRTGGNYNEQFF	TGTGCCAGCAGCCCCAGGACAGGAGGTAACTACAATGAGCAGTTCTTC
.	TRBD1	TRBV5-1	TRBJ2-3	CASSLVEGQGTDTQYF	TGCGCCAGCAGCTTGGTGGAGGGACAGGGAACAGATACGCAGTATTTT
.	TRBD1	TRBV5-1	TRBJ2-6	CASTGVDSGANVLTF	TGCGCCAGTACAGGGGTCGACTCTGGGGCCAACGTCCTGACTTTC
.	.	TRBV19	TRBJ2-7	CASSIKGAYEQYF	TGTGCCAGTAGTATAAAAGGAGCCTACGAGCAGTACTTC
once	.	TRBV6-5	TRBJ2-7	CASSSRQVIHYEQYF	TGTGCCAGCAGTTCCCGACAGGTTATCCACTACGAGCAGTACTTC
once	.	TRBV5-1	TRBJ2-1	CASSITGYNEQFF	TGCGCCAGCAGCATCACAGGGTACAATGAGCAGTTCTTC